The 32 T cell receptor beta chains below were found in one sample sequenced in a study of blood T cell repertoires in COVID-19. The method was immunoSEQ multiplex PCR; TCRdb's version includes in-frame clones alone and lacks a portion of them. The sample holds about 160,000 clones, 84% seen once. The sequenced sample consisted of PBMCs or T cells enriched from blood (not recorded which). Receptors originate from a man in his forties or fifties who had recovered from COVID-19.

This clone was seen once. The chain couples TRBV7-2 to TRBJ2-7, with 9 nucleotides matching TRBD1. Germline V gene lookup returns CDR1 SGHTA and CDR2 FQGNSA. The CDR3 covers 15 residues. Trimming cost V 6 bases and J 3 bases; bases outside gene matches: 9. As DNA, the CDR3 is TGTGCCAGCAGTTCTACCGGGACAGGGAACTACGAGCAGTACTTC. This encodes CASSSTGTGNYEQYF.

This rearrangement joins TRBV6-1 to TRBJ1-4; tentatively, D is TRBD1 (5 bases). The germline V and J ends were trimmed by 4 bases and 0 bases, with 18 bases remaining between them. The CDR3 consists of 18 residues. The germline V gene has CDR1 MNHNS and CDR2 SASEGT. CDR3 in amino acids: CASSVRPIGHATNEKLFF. DNA of the CDR3: TGTGCCAGCAGTGTGAGACCTATCGGACATGCAACTAATGAAAAACTGTTTTTT.

This clone appeared a few times. V and J are TRBV19 and TRBJ2-5, with D perhaps TRBD2 (6 bases). The CDR3 spans 15 residues. Per the germline V gene, CDR1 is LNHDA and CDR2 is SQIVND (reference sequence). Trimming removed 4 bases from V and 1 base from J, with 13 bases in between. The CDR3 bases are TGTGCCAGTAGTAAGTCTCGGGGGTCCCAAGAGACCCAGTACTTC. It yields the protein CASSKSRGSQETQYF.

The chain couples TRBV11-2 to TRBJ2-1; TRBD2 is a possible D gene (6 bases). V lost 0 bases, J lost 15 bases, and 15 bases lay in between. The germline gives CDR1 SGHAT, CDR2 FQNNGV. The CDR3 is 13 amino acids. The CDR3 DNA sequence: TGTGCCAGCAGCTTAGAACCCTTAGCGGCCAGGTTCTTC. This codes for CASSLEPLAARFF.

The chain employs TRBV5-1 and TRBJ1-2; 7 bases map to TRBD1. CDR3 size: 15 residues. V lost 0 bases to trimming and J lost 3 bases; unmatched junction nucleotides: 5. Germline CDR1 reads SGHRS; CDR2 reads YFSETQ. CDR3 sequence reads: CASSLGQGRDYGYTF. The CDR3 DNA is TGCGCCAGCAGCTTGGGACAGGGAAGAGACTATGGCTACACCTTC.

This clone appeared once. This chain links TRBV2 with TRBJ1-2, with 10 bases matching TRBD1. Germline CDR1 SNHLY, CDR2 FYNNEI. Trimming cost V 6 bases and J 7 bases; bases outside gene matches: 8. This CDR3 comprises 14 residues. In nucleotides, the CDR3 is TGTGCCAGCAGCGCCACTGGGACAGGGGCTGGCTACACCTTC. Amino acid sequence: CASSATGTGAGYTF. The full variable domain, in which reference TRBV2 and TRBJ1-2 provide the parts outside the CDR3, is EPEVTQTPSHQVTQMGQEVILRCVPISNHLYFYWYRQILGQKVEFLVSFYNNEISEKSEIFDDQFSVERPDGSNFTLKIRSTKLEDSAMYFCASSATGTGAGYTFGSGTRLTVV.

The V call is TRBV15, the J call TRBJ1-1; D may be TRBD1 (5 bases). The CDR3 runs 16 residues. Looked up from germline, CDR1 is LNHNV and CDR2 is YYDKDF (reference sequence). V lost 0 bases and J 3 bases, leaving 14 bases between the germline ends. The CDR3 bases are TGTGCCACCAGCAGAGATGCAGCAGGGTTGGACACTGAAGCTTTCTTT. Translated: CATSRDAAGLDTEAFF.

The rearrangement joins TRBV25-1 to TRBJ1-3; the D gene is possibly TRBD1 (5 bases). Germline V gene sequence: CDR1 MGHDK, CDR2 SYGVNS. Trimming shortened V by 2 bases and J by 0 bases, and 11 bases separated the two germline ends. This CDR3 region has 16 residues. The CDR3 is CASSEPGGHSGNTIYF. In DNA form, the CDR3 reads TGTGCCAGCAGTGAACCGGGGGGTCACTCTGGAAACACCATATATTTT.

V gene TRBV7-7 combines with J gene TRBJ2-2, with 10 bases lining up with TRBD1. CDR3 length: 16 residues. After removal of 4 bases from V and 2 bases from J, the junction contained 4 bases not matched to a gene. Germline loops: CDR1 SSHAT, CDR2 FNYEAQ (reference sequence). The CDR3 loop is CASSSGTGVNTGELFF. CDR3 DNA: TGTGCCAGCAGCTCGGGGACAGGGGTCAACACCGGGGAGCTGTTTTTT.

The chain has TRBV18 and TRBJ1-5; D gene uncertain. Trimming took off 2 bases at V and 6 bases at J, with 14 bases between the two ends. CDR1 is KGHSH, CDR2 LQKENI, per germline. There are 15 residues in the CDR3. The CDR3: CASSPEGSVRQPQHF. Written as DNA, the CDR3 is TGTGCCAGCTCACCAGAGGGCTCCGTGCGTCAGCCCCAGCATTTT. The variable domain in full, with the rest retrieved from reference TRBV18 and TRBJ1-5, is NAGVMQNPRHLVRRRGQEARLRCSPMKGHSHVYWYRQLPEEGLKFMVYLQKENIIDESGMPKERFSAEFPKEGPSILRIQQVVRGDSAAYFCASSPEGSVRQPQHFGDGTRLSIL.

The CDR3 sequence: CASSFSTVNTEAFF. The CDR3 nucleotides read TGCGCCAGCAGCTTCTCGACAGTGAACACTGAAGCTTTCTTT. The V and J genes are TRBV5-1 and TRBJ1-1; a possible D gene is TRBD1 (5 bases). Trimming removed 2 bases at V and 0 bases at J, with 8 bases between. Germline V gene sequence: CDR1 SGHRS, CDR2 YFSETQ. This CDR3 has 14 residues.

This sequence joins TRBV7-2 and TRBJ2-2; tentative D call: TRBD2 (7 bases). Germline lookup yields CDR1 SGHTA and CDR2 FQGNSA. V was pared by 2 bases and J by 3 bases, with 13 bases between. The CDR3 has 16 residues. The CDR3 here is CASSLYGGRDTGELFF. CDR3 DNA sequence: TGTGCCAGCAGCTTATACGGGGGGCGGGACACCGGGGAGCTGTTTTTT.

The gene calls are TRBV19 and TRBJ1-2, with D possibly being TRBD1 (6 bases). Germline CDR1 LNHDA, CDR2 SQIVND (reference sequence). Trimming pared 7 bases from V and 1 base from J, leaving 16 bases between. The CDR3 runs to 15 residues. The chain's CDR3 is CASNPDRIDNYGYTF. In nucleotides, the CDR3 is TGTGCCAGTAACCCCGACAGGATAGATAACTATGGCTACACCTTC.

In DNA form, the CDR3 reads TGTGCCAGCAGCCAAGGTGAGACACCCTATGGCTACACCTTC. It specifies CASSQGETPYGYTF. The rearrangement uses TRBV3-1 (or the pseudogene TRBV3-2) and TRBJ1-2; D uncertain. V was pared by 1 base and J by 4 bases, with 10 bases between. CDR1 and CDR2 from the germline V gene are LGHDT and YNNKEL (reference sequence). The CDR3 has 14 residues.

There are a few counts of this clone. The CDR3 DNA reads TGTGCCAGCAAAAAGACAGTGAACACCGGGGAGCTGTTTTTT. The encoded protein is CASKKTVNTGELFF. This chain uses TRBV6-5 with TRBJ2-2, with D maybe TRBD1 (5 bases). This CDR3 is 14 amino acids long. CDR1 and CDR2 from the germline V gene are MNHEY and SVGAGI. V lost 7 bases, J lost 1 base, and 10 bases lay in between.

As for this clone: At one of its ends the junction is not consistent with the germline gene, which may arise from a read error. The CDR3 is CAIGTSYNGQFF. The DNA of the CDR3 is TGCGCCATCGGGACTTCCTACAATGGGCAGTTCTTC. The chain uses TRBV4-1 and TRBJ2-1, with D maybe TRBD2 (6 bases). This CDR3 is built from 12 residues. CDR1 and CDR2 (germline): MGHRA, YSYEKL.

CDR3 DNA: TGTGCCAGTAGTATCGGACAGGGGGCCTATGGCTACACCTTC. Protein: CASSIGQGAYGYTF. The chain has TRBV19 and TRBJ1-2, with TRBD1 matching over 11 bases. The ends lost 3 bases at V and 4 bases at J; junction bases unmatched: 1. There are 14 residues in the CDR3. Germline lookup yields CDR1 LNHDA and CDR2 SQIVND (reference sequence).

This clone appeared once. J is TRBJ1-6 and V is TRBV27, with 9 bases fitting TRBD1. V lost 9 bases and J lost 0; bases outside the gene matches: 9. CDR1 is MNHEY, CDR2 SMNVEV, per germline (reference sequence). The CDR3 sequence is 17 residues long. CDR3 bases: TGTGCCAGTGGGACAGGGATAACTAGCTCCTATAATTCACCCCTCCACTTT. Translated: CASGTGITSSYNSPLHF.

This rearrangement joins TRBV5-1 to TRBJ2-7; TRBD1 agrees at 11 bases. Trimming took 4 bases from V and 6 from J; bases not matched to a gene: 6. Germline V CDR1 and CDR2: SGHRS, YFSETQ. This CDR3 has 14 amino acids. DNA of the CDR3: TGCGCCAGCAGCCACGACGGACAGGGGGCCGAGCAGTACTTC. It translates to CASSHDGQGAEQYF.

A single count supports this clone. The rearrangement uses TRBV6-5 and TRBJ1-1, with 7 bases lining up with TRBD1. CDR1 is MNHEY and CDR2 is SVGAGI in the germline V gene. After removal of 7 bases from V and 1 base from J, the junction contained 9 bases not matched to a gene. The CDR3 totals 15 residues. The DNA for the CDR3 is TGTGCCAGCACGCGCCAAGAGGGGGCGAACACTGAAGCTTTCTTT. Its protein product is CASTRQEGANTEAFF.

The genes are TRBV3-1 (or the pseudogene TRBV3-2) and TRBJ1-1, with 7 nucleotides matching TRBD1. The V segment lost 6 bases and the J segment 4 bases; nucleotides outside the gene matches: 5. CDR3 length: 13 amino acids. Looked up from germline, CDR1 is LGHDT and CDR2 is YNNKEL (reference sequence). CDR3 sequence (DNA): TGTGCCAGCAGTCCTGACAGGGCCACTGAAGCTTTCTTT. Translating it yields CASSPDRATEAFF.

The rearrangement uses TRBV19 and TRBJ2-1; 7 positions match TRBD1. Germline values: CDR1 LNHDA, CDR2 SQIVND (reference sequence). The CDR3 loop spans 14 amino acids. Trimming at V came to 3 bases and at J to 4 bases, leaving 3 bases not matched to a gene. CDR3 sequence reads: CASSMGQSYNEQFF. The CDR3 bases are TGTGCCAGTAGTATGGGACAGTCATACAATGAGCAGTTCTTC.

Concerning this clone itself: The same CDR3 can be traced to other DNA sequences in this sample. The genes are TRBV18 and TRBJ2-2; 7 bases map to TRBD1. CDR3 size: 15 residues. V dropped 3 bases and J dropped 3; count of bases not matched to a gene: 4. CDR1 is KGHSH and CDR2 is LQKENI in the germline V gene. CDR3 sequence: CASSPRQGDTGELFF. CDR3 DNA: TGTGCCAGCTCACCCCGACAGGGCGACACCGGGGAGCTGTTTTTT.

This clone was counted once. The genes are TRBV2 and TRBJ2-7, with D perhaps matching TRBD1 (6 bases). V was cut by 7 bases and J by 2 bases, with 18 bases left in between. This CDR3 has 15 amino acids. From germline, CDR1 is SNHLY and CDR2 FYNNEI. CDR3 sequence (DNA): TGTGCCAGCAACCAAAACAGGGCCTCGGCCTACGAGCAGTACTTC. It encodes CASNQNRASAYEQYF.

J is TRBJ2-3 and V is TRBV11-2, with a tentative D call TRBD2 (6 bases). Germline V gene sequence: CDR1 SGHAT, CDR2 FQNNGV. The V end lost 3 bases, the J end lost 2 bases, and 15 bases lay between the germline ends. The CDR3 is made up of 16 amino acids. For the CDR3, the DNA is TGTGCCAGCAGCTTCATAGCTAGCGCATCCACAGATACGCAGTATTTT. Translating it yields CASSFIASASTDTQYF. Full variable domain (remainder filled in from reference TRBV11-2 and TRBJ2-3): EAGVAQSPRYKIIEKRQSVAFWCNPISGHATLYWYQQILGQGPKLLIQFQNNGVVDDSQLPKDRFSAERLKGVDSTLKIQPAKLEDSAVYLCASSFIASASTDTQYFGPGTRLTVL.

The chain joins TRBV19 to TRBJ1-4; D perhaps matches TRBD1 (5 bases). Germline V CDR1 and CDR2: LNHDA, SQIVND (reference sequence). This CDR3 contains 14 residues. V dropped 1 base and J dropped 8 bases, with 11 bases sitting between them. The CDR3 region has the DNA TGTGCCAGTAGTATAGGGATCCAGGGCGAAAAACTGTTTTTT. It yields the protein CASSIGIQGEKLFF.

The genes are TRBV4-3 and TRBJ2-1; 9 bases are shared with TRBD1. In germline, CDR1 is LGHNA, CDR2 YSLEER. CDR3 length: 14 residues. With V trimmed by 8 bases and J by 2 bases, 4 bases remained unmatched. This CDR3 is CASGTGRTYNEQFF. The CDR3 bases are TGCGCCAGCGGGACAGGGCGAACCTACAATGAGCAGTTCTTC.

The chain carries TRBV19 and TRBJ1-3; tentatively, D is TRBD1 (5 bases). V was clipped by 5 bases and J by 4 bases, with 9 bases between them. The germline V gene encodes CDR1 LNHDA and CDR2 SQIVND (reference sequence). The CDR3 is 13 residues long. CDR3 protein: CASSGRVGNTIYF. CDR3 DNA: TGTGCCAGTAGTGGCAGGGTCGGAAACACCATATATTTT.

This CDR3 is CASSYNGRTYEQYF. The CDR3 DNA reads as TGTGCCAGCAGTTATAATGGGAGAACCTACGAGCAGTACTTC. J is TRBJ2-7 and V is TRBV6-2 or TRBV6-3, with a possible D match to TRBD2 (5 bases). The V gene lost 3 bases and the J gene lost 2 bases, with 11 bases spanning the gap. CDR3 length: 14 amino acids. The germline CDR1 and CDR2 sequences are MNHEY and SVGEGT.

V gene TRBV15 combines with J gene TRBJ1-6; the D gene is possibly TRBD1 (5 bases). CDR3 size: 17 residues. Germline CDR1 and CDR2: LNHNV and YYDKDF (reference sequence). Trimming removed 0 bases at V and 9 bases at J, with 18 bases between. CDR3 amino acids: CATSRDRAGIQVSPLHF. The CDR3 DNA reads as TGTGCCACCAGCAGAGATCGGGCAGGGATCCAGGTTTCACCCCTCCACTTT.

The table lists this clone with a few counts. J is TRBJ1-4 and V is TRBV5-1; D is uncertain. Trimming took off 3 bases at V and 5 bases at J, with 11 bases between the two ends. Germline loops: CDR1 SGHRS, CDR2 YFSETQ. The CDR3 loop spans 14 amino acids. The CDR3 nucleotides are TGCGCCAGCAGCTCTGGACGGGAGAATGAAAAACTGTTTTTT. Protein sequence: CASSSGRENEKLFF.

This chain links TRBV6-2 or TRBV6-3 with TRBJ2-1, with 11 bases matching TRBD2. V gave up 4 bases and J gave up 4 bases; unmatched junction bases: 3. The CDR3 consists of 15 residues. Germline CDR1 is MNHEY and CDR2 is SVGEGT. CDR3 in amino acids: CASSLAGGQYNEQFF. The CDR3 coding sequence is TGTGCCAGCAGTTTAGCGGGGGGGCAGTACAATGAGCAGTTCTTC.